This T cell receptor beta chain was captured by sequencing in a study of Ad26.COV2.S vaccination and SARS-CoV-2 variants. General study points: Breadth of non-spike TCRs did not differ between vaccinees and placebo recipients. Substantial response breadth was reportedly seen for spike-specific CD8+ and CD4+ T cells after vaccination. Spike-specific TCR breadth ran higher among vaccine recipients than placebo recipients.

Points on this clone: Its antigen remains unknown.

Assay: immunoSEQ multiplex PCR; the TCRdb copy retains only in-frame clones and omits some. The sample shows about 180,000 clones, roughly 85% of them seen only once. Per the germline V gene, CDR1 is MGHRA and CDR2 is YSYEKL. V was clipped by 1 base and J by 0 bases; unmatched bases: 17. The CDR3 sequence is 20 residues long. The starting material was peripheral blood, obtained after recovery from COVID-19. V is TRBV4-1 and J is TRBJ1-2, with 7 bases identical to TRBD1. The TCR comes from a human donor who had recovered from COVID-19. CDR3 loop: CASSQGLGGSGQNTNYGYTF. In DNA, the CDR3 is TGCGCCAGCAGCCAAGGTCTTGGAGGTTCGGGACAGAACACTAACTATGGCTACACCTTC.